These 5 T cell receptor beta chains came from one sample sequenced in a study of CD8 T cells in Susac syndrome. Reverse transcription of about 0.5 to 1 ug RNA was carried out with random hexamers. TCRdb used MiXCR to reprocess the immunoSEQ multiplex PCR reads, holding one entry per CDR3 protein. Here the sample spans roughly 220,000 distinct CDR3 sequences, less than 95% being singletons. The sequenced sample was CD4+ T cells from PBMCs. Every receptor here comes from a human donor with Susac syndrome.

The rearrangement uses TRBV2 and TRBJ1-5; D ambiguous. Germline V gives CDR1 SNHLY, CDR2 FYNNEI. V gave up 6 bases and J gave up 4 bases, with 10 bases separating them. The CDR3 covers 13 residues. The CDR3 nucleotides are TGTGCCAGCAGAGACAACTGGAATCAGCCCCAGCATTTT. Its translation is CASRDNWNQPQHF.

V is TRBV9 and J is TRBJ2-5; 13 bases match TRBD2. In germline, CDR1 is SGDLS, CDR2 YYNGEE. The CDR3 sequence is 19 residues long. V gave up 4 bases and J gave up 1 base; unmatched junction bases: 13. CDR3: CASSPGLAGAEQSQETQYF. CDR3 DNA: TGTGCCAGCAGCCCCGGACTAGCGGGGGCCGAGCAGAGCCAAGAGACCCAGTACTTC.

This clonotype was found once. This rearrangement joins TRBV3-1 to TRBJ2-7, with D perhaps TRBD1 or TRBD2 (6 bases each). Germline values: CDR1 LGHDT, CDR2 YNNKEL (reference sequence). V gave up 3 bases and J gave up 2 bases, with 14 bases separating them. The CDR3 has 15 residues. The CDR3 here is CASSQRGRGPYEQYF. The DNA of the CDR3 is TGTGCCAGCAGCCAGAGAGGTCGGGGGCCCTACGAGCAGTACTTC.

The chain has TRBV6-2 or TRBV6-3 and TRBJ2-3, with D possibly being TRBD2 (5 bases). The V end was cut by 5 bases, the J end by 4 bases, with 16 bases between. The CDR3 length is 15 residues. CDR1 is MNHEY, CDR2 SVGEGT, per germline. CDR3 bases: TGTGCCAGCAGTGACCGAAGTTGGGGAGCAGATACGCAGTATTTT. It yields the protein CASSDRSWGADTQYF.

This clonotype was seen a single time. CDR3 residues: CSATVYNGRSGNTIYF. CDR3 nucleotide sequence: TGCAGTGCTACCGTATATAATGGGCGTTCTGGAAACACCATATATTTT. This sequence joins TRBV20-1 and TRBJ1-3; the D is unclear. V was pared by 4 bases and J by 1 base, with 17 bases between. This CDR3 contains 16 residues. CDR1 and CDR2 from the germline V gene are DFQATT and SNEGSKA (reference sequence).